What follows describes a single TCR beta chain. Repertoires were generated with immunoSEQ multiplex PCR, while TCRdb's copy carries only in-frame clones and drops some. Counted here are 65,000 to 85,000 clones, 79% occurring once; the ten biggest clones make up about 5%. These data are taken from a study of blood T cell repertoires in COVID-19. The sample consisted of peripheral blood. The source is a woman of 80 years or more with active or convalescent COVID-19.

This CDR3 reads CASSRDRSNSPLHF. The CDR3 DNA reads as TGTGCCAGCAGCCGCGACAGGAGTAATTCACCCCTCCACTTT. The chain joins TRBV3-1 (or the pseudogene TRBV3-2) to TRBJ1-6; tentatively, D is TRBD1 (6 bases). Per the germline V gene, CDR1 is LGHDT and CDR2 is YNNKEL (reference sequence). The CDR3 is made up of 14 amino acids. Trimming shortened V by 4 bases and J by 6 bases, and 10 bases separated the two germline ends.